Presented here are 23 T cell receptor beta chains from one specimen sequenced in a study of OX40 agonist ivuxolimab in advanced cancers. Method: immunoSEQ multiplex PCR; TCRdb's copy keeps in-frame clones and lacks some. The repertoire consists of about 16,000 clones, with 75% to 95% occurring once and the leading ten covering roughly 28%. Source: CD4+ or CD8+ T cells sorted from blood, taken in a trial of the OX40 agonist ivuxolimab. The receptor source for this set is an adult with an advanced solid tumor such as melanoma, head and neck, liver or kidney cancer.

J is TRBJ2-7 and V is TRBV5-4, with a possible D match to TRBD1 (6 bases). The germline V and J ends were trimmed by 2 bases and 0 bases, with 12 bases remaining between them. The CDR3 spans 15 residues. The germline V gene has CDR1 SGHNT and CDR2 YYREEE (reference sequence). CDR3: CASSFGDRSSYEQYF. The CDR3 nucleotides read TGTGCCAGCAGCTTTGGAGACAGGAGCTCCTACGAGCAGTACTTC.

V and J are TRBV6-5 and TRBJ1-5; TRBD1 agrees at 7 bases. V trimming: 3 bases; J trimming: 2 bases; junction bases outside the gene matches: 1. Looked up from germline, CDR1 is MNHEY and CDR2 is SVGAGI. The CDR3 is 14 residues long. This CDR3 is CASSYGQGNQPQHF. CDR3 DNA sequence: TGTGCCAGCAGTTATGGACAGGGCAATCAGCCCCAGCATTTT.

The chain has TRBV7-9 and TRBJ1-2; 7 positions agree with TRBD1. V was pared by 5 bases and J by 8 bases, with 14 bases of the junction left unmatched. CDR1 and CDR2 from the germline V gene are SEHNR and FQNEAQ (reference sequence). The CDR3 length is 15 residues. The DNA of the CDR3 is TGTGCCAGCAGCCATCCAGACAGGGCCTTCTGGGGCTACACCTTC. Its protein is CASSHPDRAFWGYTF.

The rearrangement links TRBV7-2 to TRBJ2-1; D uncertain. Trimming took off 2 bases at V and 9 bases at J, with 8 bases between the two ends. The CDR3 runs 12 residues. Germline V gene sequence: CDR1 SGHTA, CDR2 FQGNSA. This chain's CDR3 is CASSLLAIEQFF. The CDR3 bases are TGTGCCAGCAGCTTACTCGCTATTGAGCAGTTCTTC.

In this sample, this clone turned up a few times. This chain joins TRBV30 and TRBJ1-1, with unresolved D. Trimming cost V 3 bases and J 2 bases, with 16 bases left between them. Per the germline V gene, CDR1 is GTSNPN and CDR2 is SVGIG (reference sequence). The CDR3 loop spans 15 amino acids. In DNA form, the CDR3 reads TGTGCCTGGAGGGCAGGTGGGAGGCTAAACACTGAAGCTTTCTTT. Protein product: CAWRAGGRLNTEAFF.

Note on this clone: Mismatch with germline at one junction end may stem from a read error. The chain uses TRBV14 and TRBJ1-4; no reliable D call. Germline loops: CDR1 SGHDN, CDR2 FVKESK. This CDR3 region has 16 residues. The CDR3 sequence is CASSQASGGLGEKLVF. The CDR3 nucleotides read TGTGCCAGCAGCCAAGCTTCGGGAGGGCTGGGAGAAAAACTGGTTTTT.

This sequence joins TRBV7-2 and TRBJ2-3, with D possibly being TRBD1 (6 bases). V lost 2 bases to trimming and J lost 3 bases, with 9 bases between them. This CDR3 spans 14 amino acids. Germline values: CDR1 SGHTA, CDR2 FQGNSA. CDR3 nucleotides: TGTGCCAGCAGCTTACAACAGGGAACAGATACGCAGTATTTT. It yields the protein CASSLQQGTDTQYF.

This clone was seen a single time. V usage is TRBV2 and J usage is TRBJ2-7, with 11 nucleotides matching TRBD1. The CDR3 totals 14 residues. V was clipped by 7 bases and J by 7 bases; unmatched bases: 9. CDR1 is SNHLY and CDR2 is FYNNEI in the germline V gene. In DNA form, the CDR3 reads TGTGCCAGCAAGGAGGGACAGGGGGTATTTGAGCAGTACTTC. Translation gives CASKEGQGVFEQYF.

The chain is built from TRBV5-6 and TRBJ2-3, with D perhaps TRBD1 (5 bases). Germline assignment: CDR1 SGHDT and CDR2 YYEEEE. The CDR3 has 16 residues. V dropped 0 bases and J dropped 0 bases, with 11 bases sitting between them. The CDR3: CASSLVWGQSTDTQYF. The CDR3 DNA follows: TGTGCCAGCAGCTTGGTGTGGGGCCAGAGCACAGATACGCAGTATTTT.

V gene TRBV11-2 combines with J gene TRBJ2-7; the D gene is possibly TRBD2 (5 bases). CDR1 is SGHAT, CDR2 FQNNGV, per germline. This CDR3 has 12 residues. Trimming took off 7 bases at V and 12 bases at J, with 19 bases between the two ends. In DNA form, the CDR3 reads TGTGCCAGCAATAACGGACTTGAAAAGGGGTACTTC. Translated: CASNNGLEKGYF.

V gene TRBV5-4 combines with J gene TRBJ1-3, with D unresolved. This CDR3 region has 15 residues. Germline V gives CDR1 SGHNT, CDR2 YYREEE (reference sequence). Between the trimmed V and J ends, which lost 2 bases and 4 bases, there was a span of 13 bases. The CDR3 reads CASSLTSWSGNTIYF. The CDR3 region has the DNA TGTGCCAGCAGCTTAACGAGTTGGTCAGGAAACACCATATATTTT.

The chain couples TRBV4-3 to TRBJ2-2; D may be TRBD1 or TRBD2 (5 bases each). Germline CDR1 and CDR2: LGHNA and YSLEER. The CDR3 extends over 17 amino acids. Trimming took off 2 bases at V and 7 bases at J, with 20 bases between the two ends. This CDR3 reads CASSQTARDRVGGELFF. The CDR3 region has the DNA TGCGCCAGCAGCCAAACGGCACGGGACCGAGTTGGCGGGGAGCTGTTTTTT.

This clone has just one count. The V gene is TRBV4-1, the J gene TRBJ1-1; D might be TRBD1 (5 bases). V was shortened by 4 bases and J by 0 bases, with 15 bases between the two germline ends. Germline lookup yields CDR1 MGHRA and CDR2 YSYEKL. The CDR3 is 16 residues long. CDR3 nucleotides: TGCGCCAGCAGCCCCCAAACGGGGGGAATGAACACTGAAGCTTTCTTT. Its protein product is CASSPQTGGMNTEAFF.

The chain employs TRBV15 and TRBJ2-5; 8 nucleotides agree with TRBD1. Germline V CDR1 and CDR2: LNHNV, YYDKDF (reference sequence). The CDR3 loop spans 15 amino acids. The V gene end was trimmed by 0 bases and the J gene end by 5 bases; junction bases not matched to a gene: 5. CDR3 region: CATSREYTGGETQYF. CDR3 sequence (DNA): TGTGCCACCAGCAGAGAGTATACAGGGGGGGAGACCCAGTACTTC.

This sequence joins TRBV25-1 and TRBJ2-6; 11 bases align to TRBD1. Germline V gene sequence: CDR1 MGHDK, CDR2 SYGVNS. The CDR3 is 18 amino acids. V dropped 4 bases and J dropped 2; count of bases not matched to a gene: 7. DNA of the CDR3: TGTGCCAGCAGTGGGCTCGGGACAGGGGGGACTGGGGCCAACGTCCTGACTTTC. Protein sequence: CASSGLGTGGTGANVLTF.

The V call is TRBV9, the J call TRBJ2-1; D is perhaps TRBD1 (7 bases). This CDR3 region has 15 residues. V was trimmed by 0 bases and J by 3 bases, leaving 10 bases between them. The V gene's germline CDR1 is SGDLS and CDR2 YYNGEE. For the CDR3, the DNA is TGTGCCAGCAGCGTAGCCCAGGGGGGCTACAATGAGCAGTTCTTC. This gives the protein CASSVAQGGYNEQFF.

The sample holds one count of this clone. The chain employs TRBV27 and TRBJ2-1; 8 bases match TRBD2. Per germline, CDR1 MNHEY and CDR2 SMNVEV (reference sequence). The J segment lost 4 bases and the V segment lost 4 bases, leaving 6 bases of the junction unmatched. The CDR3 loop spans 15 amino acids. The CDR3 coding sequence is TGTGCCAGCAGTTACGGACTAGCCTTGTACAATGAGCAGTTCTTC. Protein product: CASSYGLALYNEQFF.

This rearrangement joins TRBV5-4 to TRBJ2-7; D remains ambiguous. V was shortened by 3 bases and J by 1 base, with 11 bases between the two germline ends. CDR1 is SGHNT and CDR2 is YYREEE in the germline V gene (reference sequence). CDR3 length: 14 residues. The CDR3 protein is CASSSSQPSYEQYF. CDR3 in DNA: TGTGCCAGCAGCTCGTCACAGCCATCCTACGAGCAGTACTTC.

This clone was seen a handful of times. The chain combines TRBV15 with TRBJ2-5; 7 positions agree with TRBD2. Germline V gives CDR1 LNHNV, CDR2 YYDKDF (reference sequence). J gave up 2 bases and V 4 bases, and 10 bases lay outside the gene matches. This CDR3 is 16 amino acids long. CDR3 protein: CATSNDFGGIQETQYF. Written as DNA, the CDR3 is TGTGCCACCAGCAACGACTTCGGGGGGATACAAGAGACCCAGTACTTC.

The J gene is TRBJ2-7, the V gene TRBV6-5, with 7 bases aligning to TRBD2. CDR3 size: 13 residues. The germline V gene encodes CDR1 MNHEY and CDR2 SVGAGI. Trimming removed 6 bases from V and 2 bases from J; junction bases left unmatched: 4. The CDR3 sequence: CASSLREAYEQYF. CDR3 DNA: TGTGCCAGCAGCCTCCGGGAGGCCTACGAGCAGTACTTC.

The chain has TRBV9 and TRBJ2-5; 9 positions match TRBD1. Losses at the gene ends were 3 bases for V and 5 bases for J; bases not matched to a gene: 14. Germline V gene lookup returns CDR1 SGDLS and CDR2 YYNGEE. The CDR3 has 17 residues. The CDR3 coding sequence is TGTGCCAGCAGCGCGGACCTAGGACAGGGGATTTTGGAGACCCAGTACTTC. Protein: CASSADLGQGILETQYF.

The rearrangement joins TRBV2 to TRBJ2-7; D possibly matches TRBD1 or TRBD2 (5 bases each). Germline values: CDR1 SNHLY, CDR2 FYNNEI. The V and J ends lost 5 bases and 5 bases respectively, with 16 bases between them. The CDR3 runs to 14 residues. The CDR3 DNA sequence: TGTGCCAGCAGTTGGGCAAAGGGGACCCACGAGCAGTACTTC. It translates to CASSWAKGTHEQYF.

The rearrangement uses TRBV11-3 and TRBJ1-4; a possible D gene is TRBD1 (5 bases). Deletions cut 3 bases from V and 5 bases from J, with 7 bases between. This CDR3 spans 13 amino acids. CDR1 SGHNT and CDR2 YENEEA come from the germline V gene. The CDR3 bases are TGTGCCAGCAGCTTTAACAGGAATGAAAAACTGTTTTTT. Its protein is CASSFNRNEKLFF.